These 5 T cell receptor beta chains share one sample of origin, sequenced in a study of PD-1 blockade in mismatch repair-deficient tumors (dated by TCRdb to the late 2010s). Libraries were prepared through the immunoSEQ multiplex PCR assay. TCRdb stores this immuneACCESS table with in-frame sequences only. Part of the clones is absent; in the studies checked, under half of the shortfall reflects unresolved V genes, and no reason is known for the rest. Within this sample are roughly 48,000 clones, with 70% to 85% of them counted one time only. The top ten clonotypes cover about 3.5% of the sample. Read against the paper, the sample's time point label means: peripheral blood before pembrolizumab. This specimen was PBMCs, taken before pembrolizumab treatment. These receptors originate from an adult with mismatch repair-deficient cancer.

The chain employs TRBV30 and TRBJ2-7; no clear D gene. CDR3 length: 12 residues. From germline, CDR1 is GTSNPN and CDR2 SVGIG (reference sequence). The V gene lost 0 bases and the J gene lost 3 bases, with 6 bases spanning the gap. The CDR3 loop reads CAWSVTSYEQYF. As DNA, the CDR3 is TGTGCCTGGAGTGTAACAAGCTACGAGCAGTACTTC.

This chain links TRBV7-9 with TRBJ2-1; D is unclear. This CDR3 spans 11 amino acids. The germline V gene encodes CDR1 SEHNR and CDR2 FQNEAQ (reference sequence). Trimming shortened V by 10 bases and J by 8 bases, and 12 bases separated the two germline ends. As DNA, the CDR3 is TGTGCCACCACTGGCTTGGATGAGCAGTTCTTC. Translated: CATTGLDEQFF.

The CDR3 DNA follows: TGTGCCAGCAGTGTGGGAACGGGACGGGAGCAGTTCTTC. Protein sequence: CASSVGTGREQFF. This chain connects TRBV2 to TRBJ2-1, with D possibly called TRBD1 or TRBD2 (5 bases each). The CDR3 extends over 13 amino acids. Trimming pared 4 bases from V and 10 bases from J, leaving 14 bases between. Germline values: CDR1 SNHLY, CDR2 FYNNEI.

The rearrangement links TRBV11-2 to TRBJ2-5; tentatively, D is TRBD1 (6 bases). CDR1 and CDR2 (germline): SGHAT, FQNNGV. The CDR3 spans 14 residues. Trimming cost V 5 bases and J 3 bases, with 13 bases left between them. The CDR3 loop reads CASSATGFKETQYF. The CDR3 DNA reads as TGTGCCAGCAGCGCAACAGGGTTCAAAGAGACCCAGTACTTC.

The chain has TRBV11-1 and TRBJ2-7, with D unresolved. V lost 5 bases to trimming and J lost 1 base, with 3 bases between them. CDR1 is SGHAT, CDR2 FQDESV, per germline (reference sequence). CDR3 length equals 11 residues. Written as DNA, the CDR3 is TGTGCCAGCAGCGTTTCCTACGAGCAGTACTTC. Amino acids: CASSVSYEQYF. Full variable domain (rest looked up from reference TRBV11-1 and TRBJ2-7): EAEVAQSPRYKITEKSQAVAFWCDPISGHATLYWYRQILGQGPELLVQFQDESVVDDSQLPKDRFSAERLKGVDSTLKIQPAELGDSAMYLCASSVSYEQYFGPGTRLTVT.